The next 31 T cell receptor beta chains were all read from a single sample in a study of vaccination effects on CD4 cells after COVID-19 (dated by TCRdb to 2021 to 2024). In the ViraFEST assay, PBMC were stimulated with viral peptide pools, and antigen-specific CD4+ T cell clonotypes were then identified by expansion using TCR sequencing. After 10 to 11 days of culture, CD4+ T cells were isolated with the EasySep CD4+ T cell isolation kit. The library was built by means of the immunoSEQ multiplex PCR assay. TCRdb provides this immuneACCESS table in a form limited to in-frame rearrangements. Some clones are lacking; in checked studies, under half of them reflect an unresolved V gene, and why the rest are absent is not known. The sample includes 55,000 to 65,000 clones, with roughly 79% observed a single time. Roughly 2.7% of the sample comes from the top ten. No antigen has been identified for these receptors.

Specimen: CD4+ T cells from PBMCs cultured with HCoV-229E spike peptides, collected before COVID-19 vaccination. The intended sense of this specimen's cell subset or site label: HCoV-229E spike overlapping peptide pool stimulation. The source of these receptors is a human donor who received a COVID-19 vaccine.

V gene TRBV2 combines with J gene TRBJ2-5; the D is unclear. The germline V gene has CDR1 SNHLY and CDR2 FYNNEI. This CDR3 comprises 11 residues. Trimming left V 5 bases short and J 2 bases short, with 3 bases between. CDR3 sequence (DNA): TGTGCCAGCAGTCAGCAAGAGACCCAGTACTTC. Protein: CASSQQETQYF.

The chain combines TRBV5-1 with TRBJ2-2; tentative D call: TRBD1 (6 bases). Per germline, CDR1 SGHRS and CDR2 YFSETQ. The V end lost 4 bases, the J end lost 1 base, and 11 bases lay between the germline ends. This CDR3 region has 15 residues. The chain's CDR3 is CASSRRTENTGELFF. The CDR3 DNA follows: TGCGCCAGCAGCCGCCGGACAGAGAACACCGGGGAGCTGTTTTTT.

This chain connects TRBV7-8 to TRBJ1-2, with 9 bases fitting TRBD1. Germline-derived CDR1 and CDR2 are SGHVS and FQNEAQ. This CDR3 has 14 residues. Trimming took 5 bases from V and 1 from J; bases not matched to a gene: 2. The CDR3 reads CASSRQGVNYGYTF. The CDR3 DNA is TGTGCCAGCAGCCGACAGGGGGTTAACTATGGCTACACCTTC.

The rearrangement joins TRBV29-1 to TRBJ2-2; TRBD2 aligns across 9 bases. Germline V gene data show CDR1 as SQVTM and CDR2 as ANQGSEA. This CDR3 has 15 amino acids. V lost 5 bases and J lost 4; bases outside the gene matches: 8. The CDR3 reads CSVFAGGLVTGELFF. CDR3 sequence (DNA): TGCAGCGTTTTTGCGGGGGGGCTCGTCACCGGGGAGCTGTTTTTT.

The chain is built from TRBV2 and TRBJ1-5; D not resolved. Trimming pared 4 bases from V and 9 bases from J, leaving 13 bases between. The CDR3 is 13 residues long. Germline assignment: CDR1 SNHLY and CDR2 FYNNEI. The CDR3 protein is CASSGTLETPQHF. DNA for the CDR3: TGTGCCAGCAGTGGGACCCTCGAAACGCCCCAGCATTTT.

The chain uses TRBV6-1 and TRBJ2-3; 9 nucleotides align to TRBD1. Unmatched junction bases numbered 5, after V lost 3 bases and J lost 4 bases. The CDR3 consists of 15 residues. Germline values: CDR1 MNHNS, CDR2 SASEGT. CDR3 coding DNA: TGTGCCAGCAGTGAGGGGGACAGGGCCCCAGATACGCAGTATTTT. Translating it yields CASSEGDRAPDTQYF.

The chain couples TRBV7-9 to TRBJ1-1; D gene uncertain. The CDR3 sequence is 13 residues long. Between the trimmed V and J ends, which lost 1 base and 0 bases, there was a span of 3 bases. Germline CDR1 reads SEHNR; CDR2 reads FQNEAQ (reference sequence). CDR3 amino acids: CASSLELNTEAFF. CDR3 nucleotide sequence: TGTGCCAGCAGCTTAGAACTGAACACTGAAGCTTTCTTT.

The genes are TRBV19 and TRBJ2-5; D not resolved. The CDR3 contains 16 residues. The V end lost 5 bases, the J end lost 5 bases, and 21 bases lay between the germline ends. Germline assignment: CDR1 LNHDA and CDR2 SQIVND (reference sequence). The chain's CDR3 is CASSPNLGPKLETQYF. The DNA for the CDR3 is TGTGCCAGTAGTCCGAACCTCGGGCCGAAACTGGAGACCCAGTACTTC.

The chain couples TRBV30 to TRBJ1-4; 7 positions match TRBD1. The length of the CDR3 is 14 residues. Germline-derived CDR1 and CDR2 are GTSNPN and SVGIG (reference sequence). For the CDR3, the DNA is TGTGCTTCAGGGGGGGGCGCGTACCCTGAAAAACTGTTTTTT. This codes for CASGGGAYPEKLFF.

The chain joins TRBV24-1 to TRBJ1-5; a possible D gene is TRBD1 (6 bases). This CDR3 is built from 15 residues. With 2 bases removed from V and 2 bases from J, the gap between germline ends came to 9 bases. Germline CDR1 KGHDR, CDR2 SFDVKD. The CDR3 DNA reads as TGTGCCACCAGTGATTCGGGGGGCGGCAATCAGCCCCAGCATTTT. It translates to CATSDSGGGNQPQHF.

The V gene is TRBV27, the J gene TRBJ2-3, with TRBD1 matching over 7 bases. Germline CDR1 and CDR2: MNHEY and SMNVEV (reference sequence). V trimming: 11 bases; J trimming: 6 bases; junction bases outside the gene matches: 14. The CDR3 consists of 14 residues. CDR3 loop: CAAKWTGYSDTQYF. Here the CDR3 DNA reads TGTGCCGCGAAATGGACAGGCTATTCGGATACGCAGTATTTT.

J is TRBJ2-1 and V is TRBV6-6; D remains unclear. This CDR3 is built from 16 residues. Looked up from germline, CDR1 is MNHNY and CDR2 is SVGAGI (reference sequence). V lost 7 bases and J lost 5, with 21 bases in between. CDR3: CASTRSPLSDHNEQFF. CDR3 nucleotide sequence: TGTGCCAGCACCCGGTCGCCGCTAAGCGATCACAATGAGCAGTTCTTC.

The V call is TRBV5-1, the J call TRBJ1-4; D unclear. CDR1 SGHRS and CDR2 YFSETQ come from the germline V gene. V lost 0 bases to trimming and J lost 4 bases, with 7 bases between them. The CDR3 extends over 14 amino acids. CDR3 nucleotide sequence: TGCGCCAGCAGCTTGGACCAGTTTAATGAAAAACTGTTTTTT. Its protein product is CASSLDQFNEKLFF.

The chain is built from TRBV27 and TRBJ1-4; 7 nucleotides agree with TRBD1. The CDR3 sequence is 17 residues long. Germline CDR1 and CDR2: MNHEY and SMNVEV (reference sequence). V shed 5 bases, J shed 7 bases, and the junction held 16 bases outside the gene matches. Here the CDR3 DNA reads TGTGCCAGCAGTCCGTCCCCTTCGACAGGGTCGATTGAAAAACTGTTTTTT. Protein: CASSPSPSTGSIEKLFF.

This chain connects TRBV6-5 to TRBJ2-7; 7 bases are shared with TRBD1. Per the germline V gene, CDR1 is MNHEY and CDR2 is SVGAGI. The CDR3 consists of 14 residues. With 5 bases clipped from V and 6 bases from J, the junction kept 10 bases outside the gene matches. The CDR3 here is CASSPGTVLGEQYV. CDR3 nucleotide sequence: TGTGCCAGCAGTCCCGGGACAGTATTGGGCGAGCAGTACGTC.

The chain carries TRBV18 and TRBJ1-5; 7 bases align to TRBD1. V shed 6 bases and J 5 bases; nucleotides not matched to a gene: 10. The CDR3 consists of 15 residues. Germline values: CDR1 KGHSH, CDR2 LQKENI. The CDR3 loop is CASSPTGSSDQPQHF. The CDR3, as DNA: TGTGCCAGCTCGCCGACAGGGTCGAGTGATCAGCCCCAGCATTTT.

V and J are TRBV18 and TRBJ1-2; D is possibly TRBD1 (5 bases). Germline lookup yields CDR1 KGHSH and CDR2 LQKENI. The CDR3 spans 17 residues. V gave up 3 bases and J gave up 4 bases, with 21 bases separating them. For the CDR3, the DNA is TGTGCCAGCTCACCTGAACTGGGACTAACTAAACCCTATGGCTACACCTTC. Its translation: CASSPELGLTKPYGYTF.

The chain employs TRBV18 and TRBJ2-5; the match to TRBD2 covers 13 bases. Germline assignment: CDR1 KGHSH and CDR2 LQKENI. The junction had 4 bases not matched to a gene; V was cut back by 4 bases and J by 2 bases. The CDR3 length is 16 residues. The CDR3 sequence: CASSQWTSGGQETQYF. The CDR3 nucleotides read TGTGCCAGCTCACAATGGACTAGCGGGGGACAAGAGACCCAGTACTTC. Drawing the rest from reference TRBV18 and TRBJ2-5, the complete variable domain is NAGVMQNPRHLVRRRGQEARLRCSPMKGHSHVYWYRQLPEEGLKFMVYLQKENIIDESGMPKERFSAEFPKEGPSILRIQQVVRGDSAAYFCASSQWTSGGQETQYFGPGTRLLVL.

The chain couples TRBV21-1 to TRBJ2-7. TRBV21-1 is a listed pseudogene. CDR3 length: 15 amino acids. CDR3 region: CASSRTSPGVNEQYV. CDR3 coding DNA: TGTGCCAGCAGCCGAACTTCACCAGGAGTAAACGAGCAGTACGTC.

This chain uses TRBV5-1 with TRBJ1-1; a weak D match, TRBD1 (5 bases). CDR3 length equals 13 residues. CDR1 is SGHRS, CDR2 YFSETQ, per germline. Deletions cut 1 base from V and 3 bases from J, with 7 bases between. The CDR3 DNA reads TGCGCCAGCAGCTTGTTGGGGGACACTGAAGCTTTCTTT. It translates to CASSLLGDTEAFF. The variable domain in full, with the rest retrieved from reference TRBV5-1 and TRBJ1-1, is KAGVTQTPRYLIKTRGQQVTLSCSPISGHRSVSWYQQTPGQGLQFLFEYFSETQRNKGNFPGRFSGRQFSNSRSEMNVSTLELGDSALYLCASSLLGDTEAFFGQGTRLTVV.

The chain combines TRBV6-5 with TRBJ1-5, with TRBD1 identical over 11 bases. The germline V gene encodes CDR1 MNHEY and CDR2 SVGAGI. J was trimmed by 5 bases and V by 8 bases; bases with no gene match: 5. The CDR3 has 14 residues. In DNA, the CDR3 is TGTGCCAGCCACGGGACAGGGGGTTATCAGCCCCAGCATTTT. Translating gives CASHGTGGYQPQHF.

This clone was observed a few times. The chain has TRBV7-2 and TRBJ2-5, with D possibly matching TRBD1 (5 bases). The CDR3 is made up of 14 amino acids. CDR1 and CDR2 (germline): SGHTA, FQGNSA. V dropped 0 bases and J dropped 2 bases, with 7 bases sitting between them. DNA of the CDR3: TGTGCCAGCAGCTTAGCGGGGCTTCAAGAGACCCAGTACTTC. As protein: CASSLAGLQETQYF.

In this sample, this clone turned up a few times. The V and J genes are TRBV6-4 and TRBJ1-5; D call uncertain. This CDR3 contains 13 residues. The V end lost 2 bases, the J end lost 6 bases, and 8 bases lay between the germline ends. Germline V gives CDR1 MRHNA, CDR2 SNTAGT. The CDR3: CASSDTTGQPQHF. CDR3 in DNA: TGTGCCAGCAGTGACACTACGGGTCAGCCCCAGCATTTT.

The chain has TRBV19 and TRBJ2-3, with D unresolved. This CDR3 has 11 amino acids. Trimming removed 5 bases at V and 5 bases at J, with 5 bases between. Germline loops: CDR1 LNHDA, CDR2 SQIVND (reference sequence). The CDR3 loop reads CASSSGDTQYF. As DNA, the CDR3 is TGTGCCAGTAGTTCGGGAGATACGCAGTATTTT.

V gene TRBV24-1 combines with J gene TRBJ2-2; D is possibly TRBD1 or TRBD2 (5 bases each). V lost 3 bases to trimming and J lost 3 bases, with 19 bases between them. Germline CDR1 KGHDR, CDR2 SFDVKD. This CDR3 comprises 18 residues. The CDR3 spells CATSDPLGDGRDTGELFF. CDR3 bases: TGTGCCACCAGTGATCCTCTTGGGGACGGACGAGACACCGGGGAGCTGTTTTTT.

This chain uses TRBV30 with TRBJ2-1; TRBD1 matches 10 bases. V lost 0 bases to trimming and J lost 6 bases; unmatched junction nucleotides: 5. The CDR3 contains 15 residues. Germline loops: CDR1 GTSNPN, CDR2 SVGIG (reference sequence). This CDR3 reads CAWSVGDRGINEQFF. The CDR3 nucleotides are TGTGCCTGGAGTGTAGGGGACAGGGGCATCAATGAGCAGTTCTTC.

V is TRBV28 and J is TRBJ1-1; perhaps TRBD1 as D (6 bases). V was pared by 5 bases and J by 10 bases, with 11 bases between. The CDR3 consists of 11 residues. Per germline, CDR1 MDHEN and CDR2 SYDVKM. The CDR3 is CASSGGAGAFF. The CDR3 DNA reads TGTGCCAGCAGTGGGGGGGCCGGAGCTTTCTTT.

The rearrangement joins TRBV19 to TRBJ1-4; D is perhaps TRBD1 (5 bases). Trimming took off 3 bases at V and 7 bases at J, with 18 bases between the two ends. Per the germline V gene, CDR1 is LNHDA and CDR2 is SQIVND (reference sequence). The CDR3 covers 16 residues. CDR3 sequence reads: CASSMGTQARGEKLFF. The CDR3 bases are TGTGCCAGTAGTATGGGCACACAGGCGCGGGGTGAAAAACTGTTTTTT.

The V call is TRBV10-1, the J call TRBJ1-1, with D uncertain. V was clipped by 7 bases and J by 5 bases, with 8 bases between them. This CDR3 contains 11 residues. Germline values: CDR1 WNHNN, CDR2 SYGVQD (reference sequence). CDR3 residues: CASTQGTEAFF. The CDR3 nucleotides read TGCGCCAGCACGCAAGGTACTGAAGCTTTCTTT.

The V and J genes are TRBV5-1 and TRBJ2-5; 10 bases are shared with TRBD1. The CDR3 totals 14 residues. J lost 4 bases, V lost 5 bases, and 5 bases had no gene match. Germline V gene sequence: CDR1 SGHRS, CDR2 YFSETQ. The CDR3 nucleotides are TGCGCCAGCAGATTCGACAGGGGGCGAGAGACCCAGTACTTC. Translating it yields CASRFDRGRETQYF.

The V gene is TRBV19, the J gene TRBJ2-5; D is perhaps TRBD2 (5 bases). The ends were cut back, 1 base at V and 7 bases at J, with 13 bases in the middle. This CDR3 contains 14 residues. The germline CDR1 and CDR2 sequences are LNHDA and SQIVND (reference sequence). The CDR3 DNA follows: TGTGCCAGTAGTATAGGGACTCAGCTGGTGACCCAGTACTTC. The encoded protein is CASSIGTQLVTQYF.